This entry is about one T cell receptor (beta chain). This entry comes from a study of blood T cell repertoires in COVID-19. The wider study: T cells, B-cell-depleted T cells, or PBMCs supplied cDNA or gDNA.

Germline V gene sequence: CDR1 SGHDN, CDR2 FVKESK. The CDR3 covers 11 residues. The V end lost 8 bases, the J end lost 9 bases, and 14 bases lay between the germline ends. Per the original methods: Researchers report that nucleated cell counts were estimated from reference gene primer amplification. TCRdb's copy holds only in-frame clones and misses some; the assay was immunoSEQ multiplex PCR. The V and J calls and the clone size are those of that table, but D and trimming were determined from the DNA. The data show approximately 120,000 clones, 80% seen once. The V call is TRBV14, the J call TRBJ2-7; D perhaps matches TRBD2 (6 bases). This receptor was taken from a human donor in a cohort sampled during active or convalescent COVID-19. The sequenced sample consisted of peripheral blood. CDR3 bases: TGTGCCAGCGCTGCGGGGTCCAGGCAGTACTTC. It specifies CASAAGSRQYF. Together with reference TRBV14 and TRBJ2-7, the CDR3 gives the full variable domain: EAGVTQFPSHSVIEKGQTVTLRCDPISGHDNLYWYRRVMGKEIKFLLHFVKESKQDESGMPNNRFLAERTGGTYSTLKVQPAELEDSGVYFCASAAGSRQYFGPGTRLTVT.